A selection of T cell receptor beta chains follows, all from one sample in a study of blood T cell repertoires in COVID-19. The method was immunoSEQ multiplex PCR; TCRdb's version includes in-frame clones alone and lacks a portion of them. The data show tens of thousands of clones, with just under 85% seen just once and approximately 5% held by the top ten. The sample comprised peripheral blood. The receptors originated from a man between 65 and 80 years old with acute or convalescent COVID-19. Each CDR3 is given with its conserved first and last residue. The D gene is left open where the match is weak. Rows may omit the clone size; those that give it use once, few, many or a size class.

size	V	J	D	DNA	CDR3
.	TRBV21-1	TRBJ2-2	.	TGTGCCAGCAGCAAAGACTGGGACAGGGGCCACCTAACCTTCACCGGGGAGCTGTTTTTT	CASSKDWDRGHLTFTGELFF
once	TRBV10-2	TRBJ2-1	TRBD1	TGCGCCAGCACTAGGGACAGCTACAATGAGCAGTTCTTC	CASTRDSYNEQFF
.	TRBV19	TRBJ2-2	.	TGTGCCAGTAGTATCTTATTCGGGGGTAGCACCGGGGAGCTGTTTTTT	CASSILFGGSTGELFF
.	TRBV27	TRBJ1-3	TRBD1	TGTGCCAGCAATCAGTTTCCCGACTTCAGGGGGCCCTTCTCTGGAAACACCATATATTTT	CASNQFPDFRGPFSGNTIYF
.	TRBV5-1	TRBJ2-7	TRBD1	TGCGCCAGCAGCGATTTACCCACTCGCCGGGACAGGGGCCACGAGCAGTACTTC	CASSDLPTRRDRGHEQYF
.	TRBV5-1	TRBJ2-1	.	TGCGCCAGCAGCCAGCAGGTTGAGCAGTTCTTC	CASSQQVEQFF
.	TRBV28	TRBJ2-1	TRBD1	TGTGCCAGCAACCCCGGACAGGCTAACAATGAGCAGTTCTTC	CASNPGQANNEQFF
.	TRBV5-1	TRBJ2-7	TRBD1	TGCGCCAGCAGCTCGGACAGGGAAGAGGAGGGGAGGTACGAGCAGTACTTC	CASSSDREEEGRYEQYF
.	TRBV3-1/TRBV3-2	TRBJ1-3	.	TGTGCCAGCAGCGACCGGGACACCAGAAACACCATATATTTT	CASSDRDTRNTIYF
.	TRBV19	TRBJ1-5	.	TGTGCCAGTAGTATAGATCATGAGGCAGATAGCAATCAGCCCCAGCATTTT	CASSIDHEADSNQPQHF
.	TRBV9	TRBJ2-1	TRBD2	TGTGCCAGCAGCGTCAGGGCCCGGGGAGCGGGGGACAATGAGCAGTTCTTC	CASSVRARGAGDNEQFF
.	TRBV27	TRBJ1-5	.	TGTGCCAGCAGTTCAAGCAGGGATAGCAATCAGCCCCAGCATTTT	CASSSSRDSNQPQHF
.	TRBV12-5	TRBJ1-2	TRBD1	TGTGCTAGTGGTTTGACGACAGGGTTGGGCTACACCTTC	CASGLTTGLGYTF
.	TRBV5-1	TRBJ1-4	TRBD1	TGCGCCAGCAGCCTACTCGGGACAGGTGGTGAAAAACTGTTTTTT	CASSLLGTGGEKLFF
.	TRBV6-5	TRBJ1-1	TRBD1	TGTGCCAGCCTTGAAACAGGGGACACTGAAGCTTTCTTT	CASLETGDTEAFF
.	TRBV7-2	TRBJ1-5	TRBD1	TGTGCCAGCAGCCCTAGTAGGACAGGGCGCAATCAGCCCCAGCATTTT	CASSPSRTGRNQPQHF
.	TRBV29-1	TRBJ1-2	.	TGCAGCGTTGTGGAGGGACTGAATTATGGCTACACCTTC	CSVVEGLNYGYTF
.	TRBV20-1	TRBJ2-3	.	TGCAGTGCTAGTTCCAACACAGATACGCAGTATTTT	CSASSNTDTQYF
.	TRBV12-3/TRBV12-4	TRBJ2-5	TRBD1	TGTGCCAGCCTTTCGACAGGGGGCGAGACCCAGTACTTC	CASLSTGGETQYF
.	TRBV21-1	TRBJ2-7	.	TGTGCCAGGATTTCCGGCCCCGACTCAACCTACGAGCAGTACTTC	CARISGPDSTYEQYF
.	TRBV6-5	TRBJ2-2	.	TGTGCCAGCAGGCTGGACAGTCTGGAAGAGCTGTTTTTT	CASRLDSLEELFF
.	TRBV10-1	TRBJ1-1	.	TGCGCCAGCAGTGATGTGTCTGGAGGCACTGAAGCTTTCTTT	CASSDVSGGTEAFF
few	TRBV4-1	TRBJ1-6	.	TGCGCCAGCAGCCATCGTAATTCACCCCTCCACTTT	CASSHRNSPLHF
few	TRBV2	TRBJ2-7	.	TGTGCCAGCAGCGAAGCGGCTAGCTCCTACGAGCAGTACTTC	CASSEAASSYEQYF
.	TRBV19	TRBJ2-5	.	TGTGCCAGTAGTATAGACGGCTTTGCTTGGGGGGCCCAGTACTTC	CASSIDGFAWGAQYF
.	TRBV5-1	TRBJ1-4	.	TGCGCCAGCAGCTTGGTGGGTAGCATAGAGGAAAAACTGTTTTTT	CASSLVGSIEEKLFF
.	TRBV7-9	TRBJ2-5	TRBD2	TGTGCCAGCACCTACAAGGCGGGGGAGGGGGAGACCCAGTACTTC	CASTYKAGEGETQYF
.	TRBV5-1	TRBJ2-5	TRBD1	TGCGCCAGCAGCGTACAGGGGAAGGAGACCCAGTACTTC	CASSVQGKETQYF
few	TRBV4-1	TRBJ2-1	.	TGCGCCAGCAGCCAAACGGTCCTCAATGAGCAGTTCTTC	CASSQTVLNEQFF
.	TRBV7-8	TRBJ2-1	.	TGTGCCAGCAGCCCTCGTTACAATGAGCAGTTCTTC	CASSPRYNEQFF
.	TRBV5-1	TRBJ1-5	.	TGCGCCAGCACCCCGACATACATACACCAACAGCCCCAGCATTTT	CASTPTYIHQQPQHF
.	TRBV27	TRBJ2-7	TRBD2	TGTGCCAGCAGCCCTTGGACTAGCGGGGGGCCGGGGGACGAGCAGTACTTC	CASSPWTSGGPGDEQYF
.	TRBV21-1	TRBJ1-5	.	TGTGCCAGCAGCAAAGGGCAGGTTGGAGGTGGGCAGCCCCAGCATTTT	CASSKGQVGGGQPQHF
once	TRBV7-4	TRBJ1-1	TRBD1	TGTGCCAGCAGCTTAAGGTCCCGCAGGGGGATAGAGGATGGAAACACTGAAGCTTTCTTT	CASSLRSRRGIEDGNTEAFF
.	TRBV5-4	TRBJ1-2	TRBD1	TGTGCCAGCAGCTTGGGAGGGACAGGGGATTTCTATGGCTACACCTTC	CASSLGGTGDFYGYTF
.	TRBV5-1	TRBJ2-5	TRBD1	TGCGCCAGCAGCTTGGGCCCCCCGGACAGGGAGGAGACCCAGTACTTC	CASSLGPPDREETQYF
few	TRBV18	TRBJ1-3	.	TGTGCCAGCTCACAAACACAGGGCCTCTCTGGAAACACCATATATTTT	CASSQTQGLSGNTIYF
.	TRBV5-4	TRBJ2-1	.	TGTGCCAGCAGCTTGCGGGCAGGGATCGCCTACAATGAGCAGTTCTTC	CASSLRAGIAYNEQFF
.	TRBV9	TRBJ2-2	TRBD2	TGTGCCAGCACCAATAGCGGGGGGTCGAACACCGGGGAGCTGTTTTTT	CASTNSGGSNTGELFF
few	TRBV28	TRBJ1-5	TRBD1	TGTGCCAGCAGTTTAATCAGGGGGCGAGCGGATCAGCCCCAGCATTTT	CASSLIRGRADQPQHF
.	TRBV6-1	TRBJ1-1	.	TGTGCCAGCAGTGAATTTGGGCTGCTCATCACTGAAGCTTTCTTT	CASSEFGLLITEAFF
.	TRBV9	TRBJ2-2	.	TGTGCCAGCAGCGTGATTAGCGGAGGCCCCGGGGAGCTGTTTTTT	CASSVISGGPGELFF
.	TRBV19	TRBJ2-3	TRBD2	TGTGCCAGTAGTATAGGAGGAGCGGGGGCCACAGATACGCAGTATTTT	CASSIGGAGATDTQYF
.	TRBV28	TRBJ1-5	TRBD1	TGTGCCAGCAGTTTACCACCGGGACAGGGGGCCCAGCCCCAGCATTTT	CASSLPPGQGAQPQHF
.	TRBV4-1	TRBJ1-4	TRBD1	TGCGCCAGCAGCCGACAGGGGGGGACTACTTTAAATGAAAAACTGTTTTTT	CASSRQGGTTLNEKLFF
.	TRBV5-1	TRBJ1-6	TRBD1	TGCGCCAGCAGCTTGGGACAGGGGCATTCACCCCTCCACTTT	CASSLGQGHSPLHF
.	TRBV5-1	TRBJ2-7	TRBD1	TGCGCCAGCACCACTGGGGACAGGGTAGTGTCCTACGAGCAGTACTTC	CASTTGDRVVSYEQYF
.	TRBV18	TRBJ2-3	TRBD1	TGTGCCAGCTCACCAGGGACAGGGGGCCCAGATACGCAGTATTTT	CASSPGTGGPDTQYF
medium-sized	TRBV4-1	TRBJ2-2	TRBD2	TGCGCCAGCAGCCAACTCGGACTAGCGGGGGGTAAAAACGGGGAGCTGTTTTTT	CASSQLGLAGGKNGELFF
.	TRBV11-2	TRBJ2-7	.	TGTGCCAGCAGCCCCCGTTTTGAAACAGGGCCATACGAGCAGTACTTC	CASSPRFETGPYEQYF
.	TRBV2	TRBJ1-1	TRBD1	TGTGCCACAACAGGGGGCAGGGGAACTGAAGCTTTCTTT	CATTGGRGTEAFF
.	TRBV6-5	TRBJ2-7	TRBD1	TGTGCCAGCGGGAGACAGGGGACTTCCTACGAGCAGTACTTC	CASGRQGTSYEQYF
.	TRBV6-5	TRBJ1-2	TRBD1	TGTGCCAGCAGCGGACAGGTTAACAACTATGGCTACACCTTC	CASSGQVNNYGYTF
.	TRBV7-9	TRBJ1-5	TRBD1	TGTGCCAGCAGTCTACAGGGGGATCAGCCCCAGCATTTT	CASSLQGDQPQHF
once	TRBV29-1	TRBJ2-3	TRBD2	TGCAGCGTTGAAAGGGGACTAGCGGGGGCCGCGCGCACAGATACGCAGTATTTT	CSVERGLAGAARTDTQYF